Presented here are 22 T cell receptor beta chains from one specimen sequenced in a study of T cell responses to AZD1222 COVID-19 vaccine. Clones were read by immunoSEQ multiplex PCR, and TCRdb kept only the in-frame ones, dropping some. The profile shows roughly 51,000 clones, around 90% of them singletons. Here the sequenced sample was peripheral blood, taken 28 days after the second AZD1222 dose. The receptor source for this set is an adult who received the AZD1222 COVID-19 vaccine.

This clone was detected only a few times. V is TRBV19 and J is TRBJ2-7, with D perhaps matching TRBD2 (5 bases). CDR1 and CDR2 (germline): LNHDA, SQIVND (reference sequence). Trimming removed 4 bases at V and 6 bases at J, with 19 bases between. CDR3 length equals 15 residues. The CDR3 here is CASSSPGLLLGEQYF. The CDR3 region has the DNA TGTGCCAGTAGTAGCCCCGGACTGCTGCTCGGCGAGCAGTACTTC.

This chain uses TRBV6-5 with TRBJ2-7; a possible D gene is TRBD2 (6 bases). Germline CDR1 is MNHEY and CDR2 is SVGAGI. V lost 2 bases and J lost 7, with 12 bases in between. The length of the CDR3 is 13 residues. This chain's CDR3 is CASSYREGGEQYF. For the CDR3, the DNA is TGTGCCAGCAGTTACCGGGAAGGAGGGGAGCAGTACTTC.

The rearrangement joins TRBV5-1 to TRBJ2-2, with 8 bases aligning to TRBD2. The CDR3 loop spans 18 amino acids. Germline assignment: CDR1 SGHRS and CDR2 YFSETQ. The junction had 17 bases not matched to a gene; V was cut back by 6 bases and J by 4 bases. The CDR3 protein is CASNPIAAGGRGTGELFF. The CDR3 DNA follows: TGCGCCAGCAACCCGATCGCGGCGGGAGGCCGGGGCACCGGGGAGCTGTTTTTT.

The chain employs TRBV30 and TRBJ2-3; 7 positions agree with TRBD2. The germline V gene has CDR1 GTSNPN and CDR2 SVGIG (reference sequence). The V gene end was trimmed by 3 bases and the J gene end by 1 base; junction bases not matched to a gene: 7. The CDR3 loop spans 15 amino acids. The CDR3 reads CAWSPGGEGTDTQYF. CDR3 sequence (DNA): TGTGCCTGGAGCCCGGGGGGAGAAGGCACAGATACGCAGTATTTT.

J is TRBJ1-1 and V is TRBV11-3, with D hard to call. V was pared by 1 base and J by 1 base, with 7 bases between. The CDR3 is made up of 14 amino acids. Germline loops: CDR1 SGHNT, CDR2 YENEEA. The CDR3 DNA reads TGTGCCAGCAGCTTAGCGGGGAGGAACACTGAAGCTTTCTTT. As protein: CASSLAGRNTEAFF.

CDR3 coding DNA: TGTGCCAGCAGCTTAAGGGGGACAGGGAGGTACAATGAGCAGTTCTTC. Its protein product is CASSLRGTGRYNEQFF. The chain joins TRBV7-9 to TRBJ2-1; TRBD1 aligns across 9 bases. V was pared by 2 bases and J by 4 bases, with 6 bases of the junction left unmatched. The CDR3 extends over 16 amino acids. The germline gives CDR1 SEHNR, CDR2 FQNEAQ (reference sequence).

The V gene is TRBV11-3, the J gene TRBJ2-3; tentative D call: TRBD2 (5 bases). Germline V gene sequence: CDR1 SGHNT, CDR2 YENEEA. This CDR3 is built from 15 residues. Trimming removed 4 bases at V and 7 bases at J, with 18 bases between. CDR3 nucleotide sequence: TGTGCCAGCAGCTCCCACGCCGGACTGGCGAATACGCAGTATTTT. It codes for CASSSHAGLANTQYF.

The chain recombines TRBV2 with TRBJ1-2, with D perhaps TRBD1 (6 bases). V lost 4 bases and J 1 base, leaving 10 bases between the germline ends. Germline CDR1 reads SNHLY; CDR2 reads FYNNEI. The CDR3 spans 14 residues. The CDR3 sequence is CASSVRGDNYGYTF. The CDR3 DNA follows: TGTGCCAGCAGTGTCAGGGGAGATAACTATGGCTACACCTTC.

In this sample, this clone turned up once. This chain uses TRBV11-2 with TRBJ1-2, with no clear D. The ends were cut back, 0 bases at V and 7 bases at J, with 15 bases in the middle. The germline V gene has CDR1 SGHAT and CDR2 FQNNGV. The CDR3 runs 15 residues. This chain's CDR3 is CASSLDLGSVGGYTF. The CDR3, as DNA: TGTGCCAGCAGCTTAGATCTGGGCTCGGTGGGTGGCTACACCTTC.

Here the CDR3 reads CASSWDQTWEQYF. Written as DNA, the CDR3 is TGTGCCAGCAGCTGGGACCAGACTTGGGAGCAGTACTTC. The chain couples TRBV7-2 to TRBJ2-7; possibly TRBD1 or TRBD2 for D (5 bases each). Trimming took 4 bases from V and 7 from J, leaving 14 bases between them. In germline, CDR1 is SGHTA, CDR2 FQGNSA. The CDR3 consists of 13 residues.

The chain couples TRBV6-4 to TRBJ1-5; 7 bases are a match to TRBD1. The CDR3 extends over 14 amino acids. Germline CDR1 MRHNA, CDR2 SNTAGT. Trimming removed 4 bases from V and 6 bases from J; junction bases left unmatched: 6. In DNA form, the CDR3 reads TGTGCCAGCAGTGCCGAGGGGGCTGGTCAGCCCCAGCATTTT. Encoded protein: CASSAEGAGQPQHF.

J is TRBJ2-1 and V is TRBV7-3, with 8 positions matching TRBD2. Looked up from germline, CDR1 is SGHTA and CDR2 is FQGTGA. J gave up 5 bases and V 5 bases, and 11 bases lay outside the gene matches. CDR3 length: 16 amino acids. CDR3 loop: CASSPRLRGGNNEQFF. The CDR3 bases are TGTGCCAGCAGCCCCCGACTGCGCGGGGGGAACAATGAGCAGTTCTTC.

This clone was found once. The CDR3 end shows no conserved phenylalanine or tryptophan, and so a read error is likely. The CDR3: CASSLREVQPQHL. The CDR3 DNA is TGTGCCAGCAGCCTAAGGGAGGTTCAGCCCCAGCATCTT. The V and J genes are TRBV12-3 or TRBV12-4 and TRBJ1-5; D unclear. V lost 6 bases, J lost 6 bases, and 12 bases lay in between. The CDR3 runs to 13 residues.

The chain has TRBV6-5 and TRBJ2-5; no clear D gene. CDR1 is MNHEY and CDR2 is SVGAGI in the germline V gene. V dropped 6 bases and J dropped 5 bases, with 13 bases sitting between them. This CDR3 contains 13 residues. CDR3 protein: CASSLNSRETQYF. CDR3 bases: TGTGCCAGCAGCCTCAACTCCAGGGAGACCCAGTACTTC.

CDR3 sequence reads: CASSEGQETQYF. CDR3 in DNA: TGTGCCAGCAGTGAGGGTCAAGAGACCCAGTACTTC. The V and J genes are TRBV2 and TRBJ2-5; D gene unclear. The germline V and J ends were trimmed by 3 bases and 2 bases, with 4 bases remaining between them. The CDR3 consists of 12 residues. In germline, CDR1 is SNHLY, CDR2 FYNNEI.

The chain employs TRBV6-2 or TRBV6-3 and TRBJ1-2; possibly TRBD1 for D (6 bases). The V end lost 5 bases, the J end lost 0 bases, and 19 bases lay between the germline ends. The CDR3 is 17 amino acids. Germline values: CDR1 MNHEY, CDR2 SVGEGT. The CDR3 coding sequence is TGTGCCAGCAGTCGGGCCGGACGGGGGGCTTCTAACTATGGCTACACCTTC. It encodes CASSRAGRGASNYGYTF.

This chain connects TRBV29-1 to TRBJ1-6; D is unresolved. V dropped 4 bases and J dropped 0 bases, with 4 bases sitting between them. The CDR3 contains 13 residues. Germline lookup yields CDR1 SQVTM and CDR2 ANQGSEA. The CDR3 DNA is TGCAGCGTTGGGAACTCCTATAATTCACCCCTCCACTTT. Its translation is CSVGNSYNSPLHF. Together with reference TRBV29-1 and TRBJ1-6, the CDR3 gives the full variable domain: SAVISQKPSRDICQRGTSLTIQCQVDSQVTMMFWYRQQPGQSLTLIATANQGSEATYESGFVIDKFPISRPNLTFSTLTVSNMSPEDSSIYLCSVGNSYNSPLHFGNGTRLTVT.

This clone was picked up one time. The rearrangement joins TRBV5-1 to TRBJ2-5; tentative D call: TRBD2 (6 bases). Germline values: CDR1 SGHRS, CDR2 YFSETQ. V was pared by 3 bases and J by 5 bases, with 17 bases between. The CDR3 extends over 15 amino acids. The CDR3: CASSSSSGGMETQYF. CDR3 bases: TGCGCCAGCAGCTCTTCCAGCGGAGGGATGGAGACCCAGTACTTC.

The chain uses TRBV5-1 and TRBJ1-3; D not resolved. Trimming stripped 0 bases from V and 0 bases from J, with 7 bases between. Germline CDR1 is SGHRS and CDR2 is YFSETQ. This CDR3 is 15 amino acids long. The CDR3 here is CASSLGASSGNTIYF. CDR3 sequence (DNA): TGCGCCAGCAGCTTGGGCGCCAGCTCTGGAAACACCATATATTTT.

The V and J genes are TRBV7-3 and TRBJ2-2; TRBD2 matches 7 bases. This CDR3 has 14 amino acids. V lost 7 bases and J lost 6; bases outside the gene matches: 8. CDR1 is SGHTA and CDR2 is FQGTGA in the germline V gene. For the CDR3, the DNA is TGTGCCAGCAAGGGCGCGGGAGCGGCCGGGGAGCTGTTTTTT. Translated, it gives CASKGAGAAGELFF.

This clone turned up a few times. V usage is TRBV11-2 and J usage is TRBJ2-1; D not resolved. The CDR3 is made up of 13 amino acids. CDR1 is SGHAT and CDR2 is FQNNGV in the germline V gene. Trimming removed 5 bases at V and 5 bases at J, with 10 bases between. The chain's CDR3 is CASSPGYHNEQFF. As DNA, the CDR3 is TGTGCCAGCAGCCCGGGCTATCACAATGAGCAGTTCTTC.

The chain is built from TRBV19 and TRBJ1-4, with D possibly being TRBD1 (5 bases). The CDR3 is 15 amino acids. CDR1 is LNHDA and CDR2 is SQIVND in the germline V gene (reference sequence). The V gene lost 5 bases and the J gene lost 6 bases, with 16 bases spanning the gap. The CDR3 nucleotides are TGTGCCAGTAGTCCTCGTAAGGGGTTGGATGAAAAACTGTTTTTT. Its protein is CASSPRKGLDEKLFF.